The rows below give T cell receptor beta chains drawn from one sample of a study of blood T cell dynamics during melanoma immunotherapy. Clones were sequenced by immunoSEQ multiplex PCR, and TCRdb holds only the in-frame ones, with some missing. This sample contains around 100 clones. Source: cell-free DNA from blood, taken from a patient treated with checkpoint blockade. The receptors were sampled from a human donor with melanoma. Some clones in this sample may be carry-over from other donors' samples. The CDR3 runs from the conserved cysteine through the conserved F or W. The D gene is left open where the match is weak. Expanded clones get a size class; other rows say once, few or many, or leave the size out.

clone_size	v_call	d_call	j_call	cdr3_nt	cdr3_aa
-	TRBV4-2	TRBD1	TRBJ2-1	TGTGCCAGCAGCCAAGATGTACGGAGACAGGGGGCGTATGAGCAGTTCTTC	CASSQDVRRQGAYEQFF
-	TRBV7-6	-	TRBJ1-1	TGTGCCAGCAGCTCCGGGGCGGCGAACACTGAAGCTTTCTTT	CASSSGAANTEAFF
-	TRBV30	-	TRBJ1-3	TGTGCCTACACACAGGGATCAGGAAACACCATATATTTT	CAYTQGSGNTIYF
-	TRBV6-4	-	TRBJ2-2	TGTGCCAGCACCCTCTCGGGAGATACCGGGGAGCTGTTTTTT	CASTLSGDTGELFF
-	TRBV19	-	TRBJ1-2	TGTGCCACCCCAGGGGTGTTCCCGTATGGCTACACCTTC	CATPGVFPYGYTF
-	TRBV28	-	TRBJ2-5	TGTGCCAGCGGCCCCCGGGGGACCCAGTACTTC	CASGPRGTQYF
-	TRBV5-6	-	TRBJ1-1	TGTGCCAGCAGCTGGGAAAGACAGTTGAACACTGAAGCTTTCTTT	CASSWERQLNTEAFF
-	TRBV18	-	TRBJ2-4	TGTGCCAGCTCGCGATCCGGGGCCAAAAACGTTCAGTACTTC	CASSRSGAKNVQYF
-	TRBV25-1	-	TRBJ1-5	TGTGCCAGCAGTGACCAAGGACAGAATCAGCCCCAGCATTTT	CASSDQGQNQPQHF
-	TRBV5-5	-	TRBJ2-3	TGTGCCAGCAGCCCCGGACCTCTCACAGATACGCAGTATTTT	CASSPGPLTDTQYF
-	TRBV7-9	-	TRBJ2-5	TGTGCCAGCAGCTTAGAGTCCCAGTGGGCCCAGTACTTC	CASSLESQWAQYF
-	TRBV5-6	TRBD1	TRBJ2-1	TGTGCCAGCAGGCCCTCAGGGGGCGGGCACAATGAGCAGTTCTTC	CASRPSGGGHNEQFF
-	TRBV28	TRBD2	TRBJ2-7	TGTGCCAGCAGTCCCGGGACTAGCGCCTACGAGCAGTACTTC	CASSPGTSAYEQYF
-	TRBV20-1	-	TRBJ2-1	TGCAGTGCTAGGGAGAATGAGCAGTTCTTC	CSARENEQFF
-	TRBV27	TRBD1	TRBJ2-2	TGTGCCAGCAGTTACGGGTACAGGGGCAGTATCACCGGGGAGCTGTTTTTT	CASSYGYRGSITGELFF
-	TRBV15	-	TRBJ2-7	TGTGCCACCAGCAATGGGAGATCCTACGAGCAGTACTTC	CATSNGRSYEQYF
-	TRBV6-6	TRBD2	TRBJ2-1	TGTGCCAGCAGTACGGGGACTAGCGGCCCCTACCCGAAGTTCTTC	CASSTGTSGPYPKFF
-	TRBV6-5	-	TRBJ1-6	TGTGCCAGCAGGGCAACCTATAATTCACCCCTCCACTTT	CASRATYNSPLHF
-	TRBV28	TRBD1	TRBJ2-2	TGTGCCAGCACCGACCCGGGACAGGGGGCATCCGGGGAGCTGTTTTTT	CASTDPGQGASGELFF
-	TRBV27	-	TRBJ1-1	TGTGCCAGCAGCCTCGGGGGGAACACTGAAGCTTTCTTT	CASSLGGNTEAFF
-	TRBV6-5	-	TRBJ1-5	TGTGCCAGCAGTTACACCAAAGCCGATCAGCCCCAGCATTTT	CASSYTKADQPQHF
once	TRBV19	-	TRBJ2-6	TGTGCCAGTAGTACAAAAATCAAATCACAAAGTCGGGCCAACGTCCTGACTTTC	CASSTKIKSQSRANVLTF
-	TRBV21-1	-	TRBJ1-6	TGTGCCAGCAGCAAAGCCCGACCACCGGGACAGGCCCTAAGCTCCTATAATTCACCCCTCCACTTT	CASSKARPPGQALSSYNSPLHF
once	TRBV30	-	TRBJ1-4	TGTGCCTGGAGTTCCGGGACGGCGGGGGCAAAACTGTTTTTT	CAWSSGTAGAKLFF
once	TRBV7-2	-	TRBJ1-2	TGTGCCAGCAGCTTAGTTTCAGCGAACTACACCTTC	CASSLVSANYTF
-	TRBV6-5	-	TRBJ2-5	TGTGCCAGCAGTTCCCCCCTACTAGAGGGTGGAGAGACCCAGTACTTC	CASSSPLLEGGETQYF
-	TRBV7-9	TRBD2	TRBJ2-1	TGTGCCAGCAGCTTAGGTAGCGGGACTTACAATGAGCAGTTCTTC	CASSLGSGTYNEQFF
-	TRBV27	-	TRBJ2-1	TGTGCCAGCAGTGCCCAGCGTGACTCCTACAATGAGCAGTTCTTC	CASSAQRDSYNEQFF
-	TRBV6-5	TRBD2	TRBJ2-5	TGTGCCAGCAGTTACCCCGTTGGGGAGGGCCAAGAGACCCAGTACTTC	CASSYPVGEGQETQYF
-	TRBV28	-	TRBJ2-3	TGTGCCAGCAGTTTAACAGGGGAGGGGGATACGCAGTATTTT	CASSLTGEGDTQYF
-	TRBV6-6	TRBD2	TRBJ2-1	TGTGCCAGCAGCTTTGCCGGGACTAGCGGGAGTTCTGAGCAGTTCTTC	CASSFAGTSGSSEQFF
-	TRBV5-6	-	TRBJ1-5	TGTGCCAGCAGCTTGGCAGGGGATCAGCCCCAGCATTTT	CASSLAGDQPQHF
few	TRBV6-8	-	TRBJ2-5	TGTGCCAGCAGTAGGAGGGGAAGGGACAAAGAGACCCAGTACTTC	CASSRRGRDKETQYF
-	TRBV28	-	TRBJ2-1	TGTGCCAGCACTTCAGCTGGTAATGAGCAGTTCTTC	CASTSAGNEQFF